This T cell receptor beta chain was identified in a study of T cells in Graves' hyperthyroidism and ophthalmopathy. Amplification of TCR beta CDR3 regions used RNA as the template. The TCR CDR3 was amplified in a first-round RT-PCR using the HTBI primer set. TCRdb re-analysed the multiplex PCR reads in MiXCR, keeping a single row per CDR3 protein. The sample yields roughly 400,000 distinct CDR3 sequences, approximately 14% seen once. Findings and limits, study-wide: For ophthalmopathy, model prediction preceded onset by a median roughly 6.5 months. Blood shared most expanded thyroid clonotypes above 0.001.

The study enrolled patients aged 18 to 65 with newly diagnosed hyperthyroidism of under 2 months' duration. Sample collection date corresponds to first hyperthyroidism diagnosis, prior to any ophthalmopathy symptoms. Comments on this clonotype: The antigen remains undetermined.

The sequence derives from a woman younger than 35 with Graves' hyperthyroidism that later progressed to Graves' ophthalmopathy. Sequenced input: blood.

CDR3 in amino acids: CSAMTGPHEKLFF. Here the CDR3 DNA reads TGCAGCGCTATGACAGGACCCCATGAAAAACTGTTTTTT. The chain combines TRBV29-1 with TRBJ1-4; D may be TRBD1 (6 bases). Trimming left V 7 bases short and J 6 bases short, with 15 bases between. The germline V gene has CDR1 SQVTM and CDR2 ANQGSEA. CDR3 length equals 13 residues.